A single sample is the source of the 29 T cell receptor beta chains below, sequenced in a study of shared clonotypes between healthy human individuals. Here immunoSEQ multiplex PCR was the method, and the copy in TCRdb shows in-frame clones only, minus some. This table has over 2 million clones, about nine tenths appearing once. The material sequenced was naive CD4+ T cells from PBMCs. Documented subset: CD45RA+ positively selected. These receptors were obtained from a young man in good health. Some clones in this sample may be carry-over from other donors' samples.

The chain is built from TRBV27 and TRBJ2-3; 11 bases map to TRBD2. The germline CDR1 and CDR2 sequences are MNHEY and SMNVEV (reference sequence). The CDR3 loop spans 16 amino acids. V shed 7 bases, J shed 3 bases, and the junction held 9 bases outside the gene matches. For the CDR3, the DNA is TGTGCCAGCAAGGGTGCTAGCGGGAGGTATACAGATACGCAGTATTTT. It codes for CASKGASGRYTDTQYF.

The rearrangement links TRBV18 to TRBJ1-2; D may be TRBD1 (5 bases). Trimming left V 3 bases short and J 5 bases short, with 16 bases between. Germline CDR1 reads KGHSH; CDR2 reads LQKENI. The CDR3 consists of 15 residues. CDR3 DNA: TGTGCCAGCTCACCCGGGACCTCACGGGGATATGGCTACACCTTC. Translated: CASSPGTSRGYGYTF.

The chain combines TRBV19 with TRBJ2-3; D is possibly TRBD1 or TRBD2 (5 bases each). The ends were cut back, 9 bases at V and 3 bases at J, with 10 bases in the middle. Germline V CDR1 and CDR2: LNHDA, SQIVND (reference sequence). This CDR3 region has 12 residues. The CDR3 bases are TGTGCCAGCGCGTGGGGGACAGATACGCAGTATTTT. Translation gives CASAWGTDTQYF.

This chain uses TRBV7-2 with TRBJ1-2, with 10 bases lining up with TRBD1. This CDR3 region has 17 residues. From germline, CDR1 is SGHTA and CDR2 FQGNSA. Trimming removed 1 base from V and 8 bases from J; junction bases left unmatched: 13. For the CDR3, the DNA is TGTGCCAGCAGCTTAGTGGGGACAGGGGCCATCTTTGGAGGCTACACCTTC. Protein: CASSLVGTGAIFGGYTF.

V and J are TRBV4-1 and TRBJ2-4; tentatively, D is TRBD1 or TRBD2 (6 bases each). Germline V gene data show CDR1 as MGHRA and CDR2 as YSYEKL. The V gene lost 0 bases and the J gene lost 3 bases, with 9 bases spanning the gap. The CDR3 covers 15 residues. CDR3 sequence: CASSQEQGGKNIQYF. The CDR3 DNA reads TGCGCCAGCAGCCAAGAACAGGGAGGCAAAAACATTCAGTACTTC.

Comment on this clone: The same CDR3 can be traced to other DNA sequences in this sample. J is TRBJ1-5 and V is TRBV2; a possible D gene is TRBD1 (6 bases). The CDR3 sequence is 13 residues long. Germline V gene sequence: CDR1 SNHLY, CDR2 FYNNEI. The V gene lost 4 bases and the J gene lost 3 bases, with 7 bases spanning the gap. CDR3 region: CASSGDNNQPQHF. Here the CDR3 DNA reads TGTGCCAGCAGTGGGGACAACAATCAGCCCCAGCATTTT. The variable domain in full, completed from reference TRBV2 and TRBJ1-5, reads EPEVTQTPSHQVTQMGQEVILRCVPISNHLYFYWYRQILGQKVEFLVSFYNNEISEKSEIFDDQFSVERPDGSNFTLKIRSTKLEDSAMYFCASSGDNNQPQHFGDGTRLSIL.

The chain is built from TRBV4-3 and TRBJ2-3, with 10 bases identical to TRBD1. The CDR3 is made up of 17 amino acids. The germline V gene encodes CDR1 LGHNA and CDR2 YSLEER. Unmatched junction bases numbered 8, after V lost 2 bases and J lost 3 bases. The chain's CDR3 is CASSQPPRTGGTDTQYF. Written as DNA, the CDR3 is TGCGCCAGCAGCCAACCCCCTCGGACAGGGGGGACAGATACGCAGTATTTT.

The chain uses TRBV5-1 and TRBJ2-2, with 7 positions matching TRBD1. CDR1 is SGHRS and CDR2 is YFSETQ in the germline V gene. This CDR3 has 14 residues. V lost 3 bases to trimming and J lost 6 bases; unmatched junction nucleotides: 5. The CDR3 nucleotides are TGCGCCAGCAGCTCTACTACAGGGGCCGGGGAGCTGTTTTTT. It specifies CASSSTTGAGELFF.

This rearrangement joins TRBV5-6 to TRBJ1-2; D gene ambiguous. The CDR3 is 13 residues long. The germline V and J ends were trimmed by 4 bases and 3 bases, with 10 bases remaining between them. Looked up from germline, CDR1 is SGHDT and CDR2 is YYEEEE. Here the CDR3 DNA reads TGTGCCAGCAGCCACGAATCAGACTATGGCTACACCTTC. Amino acid sequence: CASSHESDYGYTF.

V gene TRBV11-3 combines with J gene TRBJ2-1, with 8 bases lining up with TRBD2. The CDR3 sequence is 15 residues long. The germline CDR1 and CDR2 sequences are SGHNT and YENEEA. The J segment lost 2 bases and the V segment lost 5 bases, leaving 5 bases of the junction unmatched. The CDR3 nucleotides are TGTGCCAGCAGCCCCCTAGCGGGCCCCTACAATGAGCAGTTCTTC. Residues: CASSPLAGPYNEQFF.

With regard to this clone: The sample holds other DNA sequences that translate to the same CDR3. CDR3 residues: CASSLEGTGSNQPQHF. CDR3 DNA: TGCGCCAGCAGCTTGGAGGGCACAGGGAGCAATCAGCCCCAGCATTTT. The rearrangement uses TRBV5-1 and TRBJ1-5; a weak D match, TRBD1 (6 bases). The CDR3 is made up of 16 amino acids. V was pared by 0 bases and J by 1 base, with 11 bases between. From germline, CDR1 is SGHRS and CDR2 YFSETQ.

The rearrangement uses TRBV21-1 and TRBJ1-5. TRBV21-1 is marked as a pseudogene. The CDR3 sequence is 15 residues long. The chain's CDR3 is CASSHYREGNQPQHF. The CDR3 DNA sequence: TGTGCCAGCAGCCATTACAGGGAGGGGAATCAGCCCCAGCATTTT.

Of note for this clone: The same CDR3 also results from other DNA sequences found in this sample. The rearrangement joins TRBV19 to TRBJ1-5; D not resolved. Germline V gene sequence: CDR1 LNHDA, CDR2 SQIVND (reference sequence). Trimming cost V 1 base and J 1 base, with 11 bases left between them. The CDR3 extends over 16 amino acids. DNA for the CDR3: TGTGCCAGTAGTATAGTAGGAGGTTTAAGCAATCAGCCCCAGCATTTT. It is translated as CASSIVGGLSNQPQHF. Variable domain in full (rest from reference TRBV19 and TRBJ1-5): DGGITQSPKYLFRKEGQNVTLSCEQNLNHDAMYWYRQDPGQGLRLIYYSQIVNDFQKGDIAEGYSVSREKKESFPLTVTSAQKNPTAFYLCASSIVGGLSNQPQHFGDGTRLSIL.

The V call is TRBV10-3, the J call TRBJ1-2, with D maybe TRBD1 (5 bases). Germline assignment: CDR1 ENHRY and CDR2 SYGVKD. The V and J ends lost 2 bases and 8 bases respectively, with 15 bases between them. This CDR3 contains 14 residues. The CDR3 reads CAISEPSGSRGYTF. For the CDR3, the DNA is TGTGCCATCAGTGAGCCATCAGGGTCTCGAGGCTACACCTTC.

This chain uses TRBV7-9 with TRBJ1-1, with D tentatively TRBD1 (5 bases). Germline V CDR1 and CDR2: SEHNR, FQNEAQ (reference sequence). The CDR3 contains 13 residues. V lost 7 bases and J lost 8, with 17 bases in between. The CDR3, as DNA: TGTGCCAGCAACCGGGGATTGGGGCAGGAAGCTTTCTTT. It translates to CASNRGLGQEAFF.

The rearrangement uses TRBV6-5 and TRBJ2-7; D remains unclear. The CDR3 is made up of 16 amino acids. The V end was cut by 0 bases, the J end by 4 bases, with 16 bases between. CDR1 is MNHEY and CDR2 is SVGAGI in the germline V gene. The CDR3 reads CASSYSPRVDRYEQYF. CDR3 bases: TGTGCCAGCAGTTACTCTCCCCGGGTAGATCGTTACGAGCAGTACTTC.

This clone was seen a handful of times. This chain joins TRBV4-3 and TRBJ1-2; D gene unclear. Germline CDR1 is LGHNA and CDR2 is YSLEER. The CDR3 has 14 residues. V was clipped by 4 bases and J by 0 bases, with 9 bases between them. CDR3 coding DNA: TGCGCCAGCAGCCGAATGTCAGCTAACTATGGCTACACCTTC. It is translated as CASSRMSANYGYTF.

The chain combines TRBV7-9 with TRBJ2-2, with 10 bases that match TRBD2. Trimming took 2 bases from V and 5 from J; bases not matched to a gene: 2. The CDR3 extends over 15 amino acids. CDR1 and CDR2 from the germline V gene are SEHNR and FQNEAQ (reference sequence). The CDR3 nucleotides are TGTGCCAGCAGCTTACAACTAGCGGGAACCGGGGAGCTGTTTTTT. It is translated as CASSLQLAGTGELFF.

This clone was found once. The V gene is TRBV28, the J gene TRBJ2-7, with 7 bases matching TRBD1. This CDR3 has 13 amino acids. Trimming removed 7 bases from V and 0 bases from J; junction bases left unmatched: 3. Per germline, CDR1 MDHEN and CDR2 SYDVKM. The CDR3 sequence is CASTGQSSYEQYF. The CDR3 DNA reads as TGTGCCAGCACGGGACAGAGCTCCTACGAGCAGTACTTC.

Notes on this clone: The same CDR3 arises from other DNA sequences in this sample as well. V and J are TRBV28 and TRBJ1-5; D not certain. The CDR3 is 12 residues long. Germline CDR1 and CDR2: MDHEN and SYDVKM. V was cut by 3 bases and J by 10 bases, with 10 bases left in between. The CDR3 reads CASSFGLQPQHF. The CDR3 bases are TGTGCCAGCAGTTTCGGCCTTCAACCCCAGCATTTT. Full variable domain (rest looked up from reference TRBV28 and TRBJ1-5): DVKVTQSSRYLVKRTGEKVFLECVQDMDHENMFWYRQDPGLGLRLIYFSYDVKMKEKGDIPEGYSVSREKKERFSLILESASTNQTSMYLCASSFGLQPQHFGDGTRLSIL.

This sequence joins TRBV11-2 and TRBJ2-2; 11 nucleotides line up with TRBD2. V shed 7 bases and J 6 bases; nucleotides not matched to a gene: 7. The CDR3 loop spans 15 amino acids. Germline CDR1 reads SGHAT; CDR2 reads FQNNGV. The CDR3 coding sequence is TGTGCCAGCACCCAAGGACTAGCGGGCCCCGGGGAGCTGTTTTTT. Its protein product is CASTQGLAGPGELFF.

CDR3 region: CASSRQGVMSNQPQHF. The CDR3 bases are TGTGCCAGCAGCCGACAGGGCGTAATGAGCAATCAGCCCCAGCATTTT. The chain carries TRBV7-8 and TRBJ1-5, with 7 bases matching TRBD1. CDR1 is SGHVS and CDR2 is FQNEAQ in the germline V gene. The V segment lost 5 bases and the J segment 1 base; nucleotides outside the gene matches: 8. CDR3 length: 16 residues.

This clone was recorded only once. This rearrangement joins TRBV14 to TRBJ2-1; 11 positions agree with TRBD1. The CDR3 is 16 amino acids. Germline V gene data show CDR1 as SGHDN and CDR2 as FVKESK. V trimming: 4 bases; J trimming: 3 bases; junction bases outside the gene matches: 5. The CDR3 coding sequence is TGTGCCAGCAGCCCAGCCGGGACAGGGGGCTACAATGAGCAGTTCTTC. It encodes CASSPAGTGGYNEQFF.

This clone showed up just a few times. The V call is TRBV5-1, the J call TRBJ1-1; possible D gene TRBD1, 6 bases. Deletions cut 2 bases from V and 7 bases from J, with 12 bases between. Germline CDR1 and CDR2: SGHRS and YFSETQ. The CDR3 has 13 amino acids. The CDR3 DNA follows: TGCGCCAGCAGCTTAGGACAGCTATATGAAGCTTTCTTT. Encoded protein: CASSLGQLYEAFF. The entire variable domain, with the rest obtained from reference TRBV5-1 and TRBJ1-1, is as follows: KAGVTQTPRYLIKTRGQQVTLSCSPISGHRSVSWYQQTPGQGLQFLFEYFSETQRNKGNFPGRFSGRQFSNSRSEMNVSTLELGDSALYLCASSLGQLYEAFFGQGTRLTVV.

The chain joins TRBV6-5 to TRBJ2-3, with 7 bases identical to TRBD2. This CDR3 contains 16 residues. In germline, CDR1 is MNHEY, CDR2 SVGAGI. After removal of 2 bases from V and 1 base from J, the junction contained 6 bases not matched to a gene. CDR3 loop: CASSYRAGVGTDTQYF. Here the CDR3 DNA reads TGTGCCAGCAGTTACAGGGCGGGAGTGGGCACAGATACGCAGTATTTT.

The chain joins TRBV5-4 to TRBJ2-1; TRBD2 agrees at 7 bases. V lost 2 bases and J lost 10; bases outside the gene matches: 9. Germline CDR1 and CDR2: SGHNT and YYREEE (reference sequence). The CDR3 totals 14 residues. Written as DNA, the CDR3 is TGTGCCAGCAGCTTACTCGCGGGAGCCTCAGAGCAGTTCTTC. Protein product: CASSLLAGASEQFF.

This rearrangement joins TRBV5-1 to TRBJ1-2; D perhaps matches TRBD1 (5 bases). V was pared by 4 bases and J by 6 bases, with 16 bases between. The CDR3 runs to 14 residues. CDR1 and CDR2 from the germline V gene are SGHRS and YFSETQ. The CDR3 DNA reads as TGCGCCAGCAGCCCCAGTCCAGGGTCTGATGGCTACACCTTC. Protein product: CASSPSPGSDGYTF. The variable domain in full, with the rest retrieved from reference TRBV5-1 and TRBJ1-2, is KAGVTQTPRYLIKTRGQQVTLSCSPISGHRSVSWYQQTPGQGLQFLFEYFSETQRNKGNFPGRFSGRQFSNSRSEMNVSTLELGDSALYLCASSPSPGSDGYTFGSGTRLTVV.

CDR3 protein: CASSLGRTSGRRGEQYF. CDR3 nucleotides: TGTGCCAGCAGCCTTGGAAGGACTAGCGGGAGGAGGGGCGAGCAGTACTTC. V usage is TRBV6-4 and J usage is TRBJ2-7, with 14 bases lining up with TRBD2. The germline gives CDR1 MRHNA, CDR2 SNTAGT. The CDR3 loop spans 17 amino acids. After removal of 6 bases from V and 6 bases from J, the junction contained 13 bases not matched to a gene.

This sequence joins TRBV4-1 and TRBJ1-3; 9 positions match TRBD1. The CDR3 runs 17 residues. In germline, CDR1 is MGHRA, CDR2 YSYEKL. Germline trimming cut 3 bases from V and 0 bases from J; bases unmatched to any gene: 6. The CDR3 is CASSQEDRGGSGNTIYF. CDR3 DNA sequence: TGCGCCAGCAGCCAGGAAGACAGGGGGGGCTCTGGAAACACCATATATTTT.